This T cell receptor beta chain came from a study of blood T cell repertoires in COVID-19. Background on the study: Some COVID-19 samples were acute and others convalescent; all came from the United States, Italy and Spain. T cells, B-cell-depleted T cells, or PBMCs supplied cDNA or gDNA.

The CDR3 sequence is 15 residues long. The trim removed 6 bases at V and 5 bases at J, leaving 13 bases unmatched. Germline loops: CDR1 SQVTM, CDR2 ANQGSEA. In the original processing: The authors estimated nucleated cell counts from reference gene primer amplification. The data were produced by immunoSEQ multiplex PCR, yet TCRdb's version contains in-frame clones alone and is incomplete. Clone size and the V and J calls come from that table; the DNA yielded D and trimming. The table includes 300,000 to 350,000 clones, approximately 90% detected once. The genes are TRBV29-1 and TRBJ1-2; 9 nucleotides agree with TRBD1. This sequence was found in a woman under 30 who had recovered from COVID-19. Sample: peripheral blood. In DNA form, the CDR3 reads TGCAGCGTGGGTGTGGACAGGGGAGATGGGTATGGCTACACCTTC. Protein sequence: CSVGVDRGDGYGYTF.